A single sample gave rise to the 6 T cell receptor beta chains below, sequenced in a study of blood T cell repertoires in COVID-19. Clones were read by immunoSEQ multiplex PCR, and TCRdb kept only the in-frame ones, dropping some. The sample lists 490,000 or so clones, 80% to 90% seen once, with 8.3% in the top ten. Sequencing used PBMCs or T cells enriched from blood (not recorded which). The receptor set was obtained from a woman aged 60-75 years who had recovered from COVID-19.

This clone was observed once. The chain carries TRBV5-1 and TRBJ1-1, with 8 bases lining up with TRBD1. This CDR3 contains 14 residues. Germline loops: CDR1 SGHRS, CDR2 YFSETQ. With 0 bases clipped from V and 6 bases from J, the junction kept 4 bases outside the gene matches. CDR3 bases: TGCGCCAGCAGCTTGGAGGACAGGGTACCTGAAGCTTTCTTT. This translates into CASSLEDRVPEAFF.

This chain uses TRBV28 with TRBJ2-7; TRBD2 agrees at 8 bases. Trimming removed 4 bases from V and 9 bases from J; junction bases left unmatched: 8. Germline V CDR1 and CDR2: MDHEN, SYDVKM. The CDR3 spans 13 residues. For the CDR3, the DNA is TGTGCCAGCAGTTCCCCCGGGGGGGCAGGGCAGTACGTC. Translated, it gives CASSSPGGAGQYV.

The chain has TRBV5-6 and TRBJ1-6; 8 bases are shared with TRBD1. The germline CDR1 and CDR2 sequences are SGHDT and YYEEEE. V lost 4 bases and J lost 8; bases outside the gene matches: 8. The CDR3 spans 15 residues. DNA for the CDR3: TGTGCCAGCAGCCTGCGGACAGGGATCGATTCACCCCTCCACTTT. It codes for CASSLRTGIDSPLHF.

This clone has only one observation. The gene calls are TRBV15 and TRBJ2-3, with D hard to call. V shed 0 bases and J shed 6 bases, with 7 bases lying between them. Germline lookup yields CDR1 LNHNV and CDR2 YYDKDF (reference sequence). The CDR3 sequence is 13 residues long. The CDR3 nucleotides read TGTGCCACCAGCAGAGATCCTGGCGATACGCAGTATTTT. Protein: CATSRDPGDTQYF.

This sequence joins TRBV19 and TRBJ1-5, with 8 bases fitting TRBD1. The CDR3 is 16 amino acids. J lost 4 bases, V lost 4 bases, and 9 bases had no gene match. Germline values: CDR1 LNHDA, CDR2 SQIVND (reference sequence). The CDR3 loop reads CASSSLDRGINQPQHF. The CDR3 DNA sequence: TGTGCCAGTAGTAGCCTCGACAGGGGAATTAATCAGCCCCAGCATTTT.

This clone was observed a few times. This rearrangement joins TRBV18 to TRBJ1-1; TRBD1 matches 9 bases. Trimming cost V 5 bases and J 0 bases; bases outside gene matches: 1. The CDR3 covers 14 residues. Germline CDR1 KGHSH, CDR2 LQKENI. CDR3 in amino acids: CASSRDRVNTEAFF. The DNA for the CDR3 is TGTGCCAGCTCAAGGGACAGGGTGAACACTGAAGCTTTCTTT.